Given below is one TCR beta chain in context. Its antigen is still unknown. This specimen belongs to a study of blood T cells in healthy people across ages. Study results and caveats: Nothing was known about donor CMV status, and this possibly confounded expanded clonotype changes. More naive CD4+ cells and higher diversity marked long-lived donors relative to aged donors. Diversity of TCR beta per million T cells declined in a roughly linear way with age.

Next came a second PCR, run for about 7 to 12 cycles, which used a sample-barcoded 5' primer along with a J-beta primer mix. MiXCR, run by TCRdb on the 5' RACE reads, gives a single entry per CDR3 protein. The sample consists of some 1.4 million distinct CDR3 sequences, approximately 42% of them appearing once. Germline CDR1 DFQATT, CDR2 SNEGSKA (reference sequence). This CDR3 has 14 residues. The chain joins TRBV20-1 to TRBJ2-1; the D gene is possibly TRBD1 (5 bases). The DNA end is a closer match to TRBJ2-7, so the J assignment may be wrong. The TCR originated in a woman aged 18-29 years in good health. Sequencing used blood. CDR3 residues: CSARQSSSYNEQYF. Here the CDR3 DNA reads TGCAGTGCTCGACAGAGCAGCTCCTACAATGAGCAGTACTTC.